Sequencing of this T cell receptor (beta chain) was carried out in a study of blood T cells in healthy people across ages. General observations from the study: Estimates of total diversity, which came from one million sequenced T cells, were considered to be underestimates.

Around 10 milliliters of peripheral blood were drawn from each donor. Per-sample PBMC isolation yielded at least 6 million cells. This clonotype was counted a few times. Antigen specificity is unknown. V was clipped by 6 bases and J by 5 bases, with 11 bases between them. This CDR3 region has 12 residues. Germline CDR1 is ENHRY and CDR2 is SYGVKD. Through a sample-barcoded 5' primer and a J-beta primer mix, a second PCR was run for roughly 6 to 12 cycles. TCRdb redid the calling of the 5' RACE reads with MiXCR, one entry per CDR3 protein. Of some 1,800,000 distinct CDR3 sequences in the sample, around 40% were seen once.

Material for sequencing was blood. The chain has TRBV10-3 and TRBJ2-7; D not certain. The clonotype comes from a human donor in good health. The CDR3 protein is CAIRMFGDEQYF. The CDR3 bases are TGTGCCATCAGGATGTTCGGAGACGAGCAGTACTTC.